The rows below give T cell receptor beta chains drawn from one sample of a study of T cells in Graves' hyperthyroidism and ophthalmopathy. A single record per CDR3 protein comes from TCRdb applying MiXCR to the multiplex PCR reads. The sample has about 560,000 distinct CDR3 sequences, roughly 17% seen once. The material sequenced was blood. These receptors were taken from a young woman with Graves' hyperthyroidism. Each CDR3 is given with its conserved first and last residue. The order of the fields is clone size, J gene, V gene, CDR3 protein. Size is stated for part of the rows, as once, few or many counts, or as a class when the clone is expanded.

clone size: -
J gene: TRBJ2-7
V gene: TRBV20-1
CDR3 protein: CSARDPGGEQYF

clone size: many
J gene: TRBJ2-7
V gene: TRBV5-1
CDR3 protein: CASSLSAGATYEQYF

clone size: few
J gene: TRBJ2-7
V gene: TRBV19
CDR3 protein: CASSNPGQGSYEQYF

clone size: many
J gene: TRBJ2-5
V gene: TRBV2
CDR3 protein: CASSVRRGEETQYF

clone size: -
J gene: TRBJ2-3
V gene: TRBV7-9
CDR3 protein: CASSLALGGADTQYF

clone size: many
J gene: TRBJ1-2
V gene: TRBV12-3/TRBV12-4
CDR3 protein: CASSLNVEGRDGYTF

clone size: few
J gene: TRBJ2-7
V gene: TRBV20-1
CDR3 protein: CSARNSPYEQYF

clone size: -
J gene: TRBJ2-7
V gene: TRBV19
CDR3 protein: CASSINLNYEQYF

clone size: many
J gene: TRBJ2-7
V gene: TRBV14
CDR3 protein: CASSRSPTPREQYF

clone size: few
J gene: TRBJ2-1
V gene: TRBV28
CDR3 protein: CASRRTIGSYNEQFF

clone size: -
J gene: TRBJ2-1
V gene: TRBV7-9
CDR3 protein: CASMLLGGSSNEQFF

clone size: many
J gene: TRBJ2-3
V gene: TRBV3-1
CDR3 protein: CASSKTGDTQYF

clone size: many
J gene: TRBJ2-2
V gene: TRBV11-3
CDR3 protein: CASSSVGRAKRVTGELFF

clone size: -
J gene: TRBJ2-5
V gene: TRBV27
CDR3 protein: CASSLSGQGVGETQYF

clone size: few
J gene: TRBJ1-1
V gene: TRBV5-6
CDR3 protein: CASSGGELKWKGGTEAFF

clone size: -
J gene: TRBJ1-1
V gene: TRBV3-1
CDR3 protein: CASSHGTGRGGAFF

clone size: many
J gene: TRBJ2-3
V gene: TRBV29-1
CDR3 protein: CSVETVDRGSTDTQYF

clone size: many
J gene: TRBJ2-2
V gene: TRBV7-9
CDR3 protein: CASSPLGGSSIGELFF

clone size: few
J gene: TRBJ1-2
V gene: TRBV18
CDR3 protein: CASSPGQAEGYTF

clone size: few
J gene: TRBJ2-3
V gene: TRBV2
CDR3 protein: CASFAHTTDTQYF

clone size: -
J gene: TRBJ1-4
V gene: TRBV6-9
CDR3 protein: CASSYRDREKLFF

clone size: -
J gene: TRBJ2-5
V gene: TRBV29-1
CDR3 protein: CSVVVAGVQETQYF

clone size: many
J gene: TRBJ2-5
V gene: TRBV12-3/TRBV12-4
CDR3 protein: CASSEPGQQETQYF

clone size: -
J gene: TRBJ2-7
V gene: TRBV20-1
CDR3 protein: CSAAGTSGGYYEQYF

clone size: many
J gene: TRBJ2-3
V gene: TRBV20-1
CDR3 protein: CSARGTLGDTQYF

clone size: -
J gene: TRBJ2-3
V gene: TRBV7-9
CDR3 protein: CASSSSGQITTDTQYF

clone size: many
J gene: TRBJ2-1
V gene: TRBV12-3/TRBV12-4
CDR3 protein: CASSNPLAPEYNEQFF

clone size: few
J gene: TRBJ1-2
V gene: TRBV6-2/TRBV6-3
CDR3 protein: CASTQGQGLSGYTF

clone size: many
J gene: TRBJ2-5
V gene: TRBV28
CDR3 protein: CASSLLQQGTHRQYF

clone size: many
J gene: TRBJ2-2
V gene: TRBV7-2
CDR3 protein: CASTPRGPGELFF

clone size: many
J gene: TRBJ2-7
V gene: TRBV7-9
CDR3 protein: CASSLDKGTYEQYF

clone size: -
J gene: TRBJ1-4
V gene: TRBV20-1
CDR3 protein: CSAPLDLHSELFF

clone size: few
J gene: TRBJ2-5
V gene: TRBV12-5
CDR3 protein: CASGPGQGPQETQYF

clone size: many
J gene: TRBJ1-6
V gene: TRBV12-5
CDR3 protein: CARGPGQTESNSPLHF

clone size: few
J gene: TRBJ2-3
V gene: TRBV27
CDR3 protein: CASSKGQEYGTQYF

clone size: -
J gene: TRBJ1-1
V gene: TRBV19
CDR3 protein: CASSIVGGWNTEAFF

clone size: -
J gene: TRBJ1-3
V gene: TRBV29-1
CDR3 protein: CSAVIGAGQAIYF

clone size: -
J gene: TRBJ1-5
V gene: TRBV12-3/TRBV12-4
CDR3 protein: CASSFSPVKGQPQHF

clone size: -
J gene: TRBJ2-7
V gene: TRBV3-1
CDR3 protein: CASSQDYSHEQYF

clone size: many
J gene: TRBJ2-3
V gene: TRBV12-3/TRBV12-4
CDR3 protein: CASSFTSGGSVDTQYF

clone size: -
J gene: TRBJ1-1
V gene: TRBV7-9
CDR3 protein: CASTSLRGSGAFF

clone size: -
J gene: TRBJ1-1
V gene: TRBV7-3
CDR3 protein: CASSKLQTSRAFF

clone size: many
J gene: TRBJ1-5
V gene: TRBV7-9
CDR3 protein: CASSPGRSNQPQHF

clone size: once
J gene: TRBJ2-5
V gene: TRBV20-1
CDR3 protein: CSARDPGRERKTQYF

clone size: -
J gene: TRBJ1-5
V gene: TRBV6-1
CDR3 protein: CASSRDSGLNQPQHF

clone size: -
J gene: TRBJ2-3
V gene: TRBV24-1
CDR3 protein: CATSDPTGAGAYTQYF

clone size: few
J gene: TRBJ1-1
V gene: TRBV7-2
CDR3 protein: CASSRLKFGWQQNTEAFF

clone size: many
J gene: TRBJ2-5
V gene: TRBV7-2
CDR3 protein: CASRELRVQTQYF

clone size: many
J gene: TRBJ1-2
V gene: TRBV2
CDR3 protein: CASRPGPNDGYTF

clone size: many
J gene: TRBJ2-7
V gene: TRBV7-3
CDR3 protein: CASSPNRGQSSYEQYF

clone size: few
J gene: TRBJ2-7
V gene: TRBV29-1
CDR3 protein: CSALRGGGASYEQYF

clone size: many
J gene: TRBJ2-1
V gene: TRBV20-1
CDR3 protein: CSASLASSYNEQFF

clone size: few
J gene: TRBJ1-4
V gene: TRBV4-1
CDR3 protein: CASSQIQGGNEKLFF

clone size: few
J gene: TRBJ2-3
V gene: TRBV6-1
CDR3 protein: CASSPLAGGSGDTQYF

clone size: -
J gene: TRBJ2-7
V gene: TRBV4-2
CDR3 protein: CASSLTRKGHSYEQYF